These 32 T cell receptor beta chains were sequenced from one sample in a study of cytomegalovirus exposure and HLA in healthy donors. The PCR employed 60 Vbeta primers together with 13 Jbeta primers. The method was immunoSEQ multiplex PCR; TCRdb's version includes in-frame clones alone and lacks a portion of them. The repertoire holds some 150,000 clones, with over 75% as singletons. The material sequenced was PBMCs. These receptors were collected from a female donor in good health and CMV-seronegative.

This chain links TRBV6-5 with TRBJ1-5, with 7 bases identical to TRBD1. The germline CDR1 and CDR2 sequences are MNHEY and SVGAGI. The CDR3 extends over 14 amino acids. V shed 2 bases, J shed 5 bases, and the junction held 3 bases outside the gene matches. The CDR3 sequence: CASSYRQGDQPQHF. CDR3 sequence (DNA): TGTGCCAGCAGTTACAGGCAGGGGGATCAGCCCCAGCATTTT.

This CDR3 is CASSQARDSGNTIYF. The CDR3 DNA reads TGTGCCAGCAGCCAAGCCCGAGACTCTGGAAACACCATATATTTT. The chain has TRBV4-2 and TRBJ1-3; D not resolved. From germline, CDR1 is LGHNA and CDR2 YNFKEQ. V lost 1 base to trimming and J lost 0 bases, with 7 bases between them. The CDR3 has 15 residues.

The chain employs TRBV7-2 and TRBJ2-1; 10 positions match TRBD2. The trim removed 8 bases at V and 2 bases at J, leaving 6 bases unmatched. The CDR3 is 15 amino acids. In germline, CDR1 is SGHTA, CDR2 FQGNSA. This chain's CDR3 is CASVPAGGTYNEQFF. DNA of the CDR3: TGTGCCAGCGTACCAGCGGGAGGGACCTACAATGAGCAGTTCTTC.

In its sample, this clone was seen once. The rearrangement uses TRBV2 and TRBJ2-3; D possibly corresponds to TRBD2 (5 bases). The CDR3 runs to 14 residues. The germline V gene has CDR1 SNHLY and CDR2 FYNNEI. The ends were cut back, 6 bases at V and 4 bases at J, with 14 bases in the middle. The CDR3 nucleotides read TGTGCCAGCAGCCCATCAGAGGGCCCAGATACGCAGTATTTT. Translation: CASSPSEGPDTQYF.

The CDR3 nucleotides read TGCAGCGTTGGGGGGGGCTCCTACGAGCAGTACTTC. This codes for CSVGGGSYEQYF. The V call is TRBV29-1, the J call TRBJ2-7; 7 bases line up with TRBD2. The V and J ends lost 4 bases and 0 bases, in that order; junction bases with no gene match: 0. Germline values: CDR1 SQVTM, CDR2 ANQGSEA. CDR3 length: 12 residues.

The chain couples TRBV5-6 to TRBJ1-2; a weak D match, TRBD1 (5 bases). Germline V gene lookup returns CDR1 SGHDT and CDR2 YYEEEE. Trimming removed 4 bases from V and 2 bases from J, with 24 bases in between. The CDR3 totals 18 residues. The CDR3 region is CASSKGVLQEGKNYGYTF. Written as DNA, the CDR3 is TGTGCCAGCAGCAAAGGTGTTCTACAGGAGGGAAAAAACTATGGCTACACCTTC.

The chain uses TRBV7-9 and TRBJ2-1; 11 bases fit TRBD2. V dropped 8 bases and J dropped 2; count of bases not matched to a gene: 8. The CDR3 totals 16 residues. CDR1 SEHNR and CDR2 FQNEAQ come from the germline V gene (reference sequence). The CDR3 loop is CASDSGRALTYNEQFF. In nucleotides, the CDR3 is TGTGCCAGCGATAGCGGGAGGGCTTTAACCTACAATGAGCAGTTCTTC.

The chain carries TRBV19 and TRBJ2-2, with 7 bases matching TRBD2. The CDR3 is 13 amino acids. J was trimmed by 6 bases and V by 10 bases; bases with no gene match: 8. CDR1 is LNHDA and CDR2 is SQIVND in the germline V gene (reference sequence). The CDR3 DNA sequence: TGTGCCACCAGGGAGGGATGGGCCGGGGAGCTGTTTTTT. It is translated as CATREGWAGELFF.

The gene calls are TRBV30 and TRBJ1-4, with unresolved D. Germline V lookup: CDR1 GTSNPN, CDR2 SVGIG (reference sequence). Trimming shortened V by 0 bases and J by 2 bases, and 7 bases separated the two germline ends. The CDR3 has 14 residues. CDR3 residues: CAWSVGGTNEKLFF. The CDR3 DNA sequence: TGTGCCTGGAGTGTGGGAGGGACTAATGAAAAACTGTTTTTT. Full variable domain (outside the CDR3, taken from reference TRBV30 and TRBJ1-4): SQTIHQWPATLVQPVGSPLSLECTVEGTSNPNLYWYRQAAGRGLQLLFYSVGIGQISSEVPQNLSASRPQDRQFILSSKKLLLSDSGFYLCAWSVGGTNEKLFFGSGTQLSVL.

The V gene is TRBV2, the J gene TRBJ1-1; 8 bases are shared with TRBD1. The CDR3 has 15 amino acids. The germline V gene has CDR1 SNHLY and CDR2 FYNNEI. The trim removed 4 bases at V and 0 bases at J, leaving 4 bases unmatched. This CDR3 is CASSAGQGMNTEAFF. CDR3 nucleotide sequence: TGTGCCAGCAGTGCCGGACAGGGAATGAACACTGAAGCTTTCTTT.

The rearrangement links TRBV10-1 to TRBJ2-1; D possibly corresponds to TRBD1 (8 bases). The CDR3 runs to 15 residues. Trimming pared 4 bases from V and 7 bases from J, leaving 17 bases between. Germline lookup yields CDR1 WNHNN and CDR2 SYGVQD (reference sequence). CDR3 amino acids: CASSGLGQGGNEQFF. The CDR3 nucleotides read TGCGCCAGCAGTGGACTAGGACAGGGAGGGAATGAGCAGTTCTTC.

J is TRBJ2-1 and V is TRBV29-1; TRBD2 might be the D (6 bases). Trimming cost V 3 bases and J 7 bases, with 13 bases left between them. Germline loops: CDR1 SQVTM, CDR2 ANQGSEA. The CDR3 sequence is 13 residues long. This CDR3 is CSVEFPGLNEQFF. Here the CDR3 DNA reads TGCAGCGTTGAGTTCCCGGGACTGAATGAGCAGTTCTTC.

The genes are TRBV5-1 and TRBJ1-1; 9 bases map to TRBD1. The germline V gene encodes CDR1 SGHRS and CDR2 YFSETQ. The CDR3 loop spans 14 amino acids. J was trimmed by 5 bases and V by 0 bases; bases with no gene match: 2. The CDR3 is CASSLADRGTEAFF. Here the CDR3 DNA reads TGCGCCAGCAGCTTGGCCGACAGGGGGACTGAAGCTTTCTTT. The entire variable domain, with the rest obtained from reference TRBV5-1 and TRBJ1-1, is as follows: KAGVTQTPRYLIKTRGQQVTLSCSPISGHRSVSWYQQTPGQGLQFLFEYFSETQRNKGNFPGRFSGRQFSNSRSEMNVSTLELGDSALYLCASSLADRGTEAFFGQGTRLTVV.

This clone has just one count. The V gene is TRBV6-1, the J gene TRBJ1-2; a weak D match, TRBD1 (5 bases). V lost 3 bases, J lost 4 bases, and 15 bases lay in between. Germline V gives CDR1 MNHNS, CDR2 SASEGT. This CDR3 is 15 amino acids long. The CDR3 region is CASSEGPKRLYGYTF. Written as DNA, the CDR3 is TGTGCCAGCAGTGAGGGGCCGAAGAGGCTCTATGGCTACACCTTC.

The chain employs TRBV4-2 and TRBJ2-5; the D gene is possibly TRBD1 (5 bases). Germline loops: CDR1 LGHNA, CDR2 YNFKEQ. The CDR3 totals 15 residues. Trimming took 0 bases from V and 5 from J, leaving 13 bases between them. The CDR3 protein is CASSQEGRTLETQYF. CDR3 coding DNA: TGTGCCAGCAGCCAAGAAGGAAGGACACTGGAGACCCAGTACTTC.

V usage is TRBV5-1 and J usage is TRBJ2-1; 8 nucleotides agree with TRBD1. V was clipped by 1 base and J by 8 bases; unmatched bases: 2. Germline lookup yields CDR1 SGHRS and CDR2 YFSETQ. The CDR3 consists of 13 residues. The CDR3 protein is CASSLPGGYEQFF. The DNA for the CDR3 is TGCGCCAGCAGCTTGCCAGGGGGCTATGAGCAGTTCTTC.

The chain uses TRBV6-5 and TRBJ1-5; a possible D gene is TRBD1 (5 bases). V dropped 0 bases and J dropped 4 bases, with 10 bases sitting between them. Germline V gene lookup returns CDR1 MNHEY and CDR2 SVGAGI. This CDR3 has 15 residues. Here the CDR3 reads CASSYSWEGNQPQHF. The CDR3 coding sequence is TGTGCCAGCAGTTACTCTTGGGAGGGGAATCAGCCCCAGCATTTT.

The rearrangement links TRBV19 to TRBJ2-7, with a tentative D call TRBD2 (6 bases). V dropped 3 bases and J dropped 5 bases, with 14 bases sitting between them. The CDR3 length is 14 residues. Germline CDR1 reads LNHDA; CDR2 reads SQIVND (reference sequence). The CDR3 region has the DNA TGTGCCAGTAGTATTAGGAGGGCCGTGGACGAGCAGTACTTC. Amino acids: CASSIRRAVDEQYF.

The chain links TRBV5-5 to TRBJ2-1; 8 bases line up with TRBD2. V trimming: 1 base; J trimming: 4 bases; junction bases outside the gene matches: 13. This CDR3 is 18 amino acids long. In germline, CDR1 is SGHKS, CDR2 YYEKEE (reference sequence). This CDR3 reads CASSLRPAGVWGYNEQFF. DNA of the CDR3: TGTGCCAGCAGCTTGCGGCCAGCGGGAGTGTGGGGATACAATGAGCAGTTCTTC.

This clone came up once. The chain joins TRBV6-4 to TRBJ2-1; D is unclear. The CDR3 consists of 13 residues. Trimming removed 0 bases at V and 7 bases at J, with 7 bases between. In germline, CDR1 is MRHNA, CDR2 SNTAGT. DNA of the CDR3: TGTGCCAGCAGTGACTCTCCAGAAAATGAGCAGTTCTTC. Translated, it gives CASSDSPENEQFF.

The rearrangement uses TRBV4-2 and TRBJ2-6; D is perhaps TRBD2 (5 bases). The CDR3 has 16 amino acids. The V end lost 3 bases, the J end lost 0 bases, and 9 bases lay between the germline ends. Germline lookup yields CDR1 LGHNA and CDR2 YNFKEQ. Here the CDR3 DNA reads TGTGCCAGCAGCCAGGCCACTAGCTCTGGGGCCAACGTCCTGACTTTC. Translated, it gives CASSQATSSGANVLTF.

The CDR3 region is CSDQLRGDEQFF. The CDR3 bases are TGCAGCGATCAACTGCGGGGCGATGAGCAGTTCTTC. The chain recombines TRBV29-1 with TRBJ2-1; TRBD2 might be the D (6 bases). The CDR3 consists of 12 residues. Trimming left V 7 bases short and J 8 bases short, with 15 bases between. In germline, CDR1 is SQVTM, CDR2 ANQGSEA.

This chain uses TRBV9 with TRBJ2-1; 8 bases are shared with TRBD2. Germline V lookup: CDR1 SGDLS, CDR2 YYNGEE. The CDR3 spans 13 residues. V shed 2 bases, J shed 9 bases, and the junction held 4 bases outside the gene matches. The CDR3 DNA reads TGTGCCAGCAGCGTGGGACTAGATTTTGAGCAGTTCTTC. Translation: CASSVGLDFEQFF.

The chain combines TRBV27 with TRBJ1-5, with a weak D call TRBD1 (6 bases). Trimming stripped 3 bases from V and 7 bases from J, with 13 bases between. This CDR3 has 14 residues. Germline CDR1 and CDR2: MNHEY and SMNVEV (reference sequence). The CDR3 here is CASSFTGPGQPQHF. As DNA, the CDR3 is TGTGCCAGCAGTTTTACAGGGCCAGGGCAGCCCCAGCATTTT.

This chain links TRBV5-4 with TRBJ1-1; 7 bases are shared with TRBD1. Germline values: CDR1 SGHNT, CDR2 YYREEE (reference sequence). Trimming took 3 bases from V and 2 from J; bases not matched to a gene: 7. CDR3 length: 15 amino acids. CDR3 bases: TGTGCCAGCAGCTCACCGGGACAGCCAAACACTGAAGCTTTCTTT. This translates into CASSSPGQPNTEAFF.

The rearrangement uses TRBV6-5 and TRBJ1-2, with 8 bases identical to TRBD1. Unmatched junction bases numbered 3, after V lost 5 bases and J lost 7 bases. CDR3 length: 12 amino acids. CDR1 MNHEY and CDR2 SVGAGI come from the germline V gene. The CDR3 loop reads CASSQGAGGYTF. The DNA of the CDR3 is TGTGCCAGCAGTCAGGGGGCAGGTGGCTACACCTTC.

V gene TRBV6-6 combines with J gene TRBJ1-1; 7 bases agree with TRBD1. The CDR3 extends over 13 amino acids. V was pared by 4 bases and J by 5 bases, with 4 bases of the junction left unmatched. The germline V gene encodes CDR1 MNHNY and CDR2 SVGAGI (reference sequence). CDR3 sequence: CASSSGGYTEAFF. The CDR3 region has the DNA TGTGCCAGCAGTTCAGGGGGATATACTGAAGCTTTCTTT.

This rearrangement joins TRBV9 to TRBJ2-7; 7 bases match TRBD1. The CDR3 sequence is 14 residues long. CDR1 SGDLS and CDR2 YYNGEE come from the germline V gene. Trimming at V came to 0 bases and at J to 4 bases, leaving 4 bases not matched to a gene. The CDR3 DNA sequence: TGTGCCAGCAGCGTAGAGGGGGCCGGATACGAGCAGTACTTC. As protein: CASSVEGAGYEQYF. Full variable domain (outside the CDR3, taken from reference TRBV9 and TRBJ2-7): DSGVTQTPKHLITATGQRVTLRCSPRSGDLSVYWYQQSLDQGLQFLIQYYNGEERAKGNILERFSAQQFPDLHSELNLSSLELGDSALYFCASSVEGAGYEQYFGPGTRLTVT.

DNA for the CDR3: TGTGCCAGTAGTCCTAGGACAGATCAGCCCCAGCATTTT. It encodes CASSPRTDQPQHF. The rearrangement links TRBV19 to TRBJ1-5, with D possibly being TRBD1 (6 bases). V was shortened by 5 bases and J by 5 bases, with 10 bases between the two germline ends. CDR3 length equals 13 residues. CDR1 LNHDA and CDR2 SQIVND come from the germline V gene (reference sequence).

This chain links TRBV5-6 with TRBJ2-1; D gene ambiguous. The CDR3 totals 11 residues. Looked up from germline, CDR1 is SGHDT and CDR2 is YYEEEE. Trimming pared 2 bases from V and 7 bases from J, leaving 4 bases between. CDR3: CASSFSNEQFF. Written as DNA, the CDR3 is TGTGCCAGCAGCTTTTCTAATGAGCAGTTCTTC.

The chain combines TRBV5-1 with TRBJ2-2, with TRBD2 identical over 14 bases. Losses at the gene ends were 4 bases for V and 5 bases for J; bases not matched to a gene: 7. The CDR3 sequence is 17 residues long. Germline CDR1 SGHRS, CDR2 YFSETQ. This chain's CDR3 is CASSLTSGRAATGELFF. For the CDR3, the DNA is TGCGCCAGCAGCCTGACTAGCGGGAGGGCCGCAACCGGGGAGCTGTTTTTT. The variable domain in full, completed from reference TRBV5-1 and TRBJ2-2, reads KAGVTQTPRYLIKTRGQQVTLSCSPISGHRSVSWYQQTPGQGLQFLFEYFSETQRNKGNFPGRFSGRQFSNSRSEMNVSTLELGDSALYLCASSLTSGRAATGELFFGEGSRLTVL.

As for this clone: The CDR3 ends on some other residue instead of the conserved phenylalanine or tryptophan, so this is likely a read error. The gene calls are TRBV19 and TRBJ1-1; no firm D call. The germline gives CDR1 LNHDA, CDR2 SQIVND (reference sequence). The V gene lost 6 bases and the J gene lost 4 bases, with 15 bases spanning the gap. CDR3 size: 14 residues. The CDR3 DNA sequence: TGTGCCAGTAGGGTGAGGGTTGGGTTCACTGAAGCTTTCGTT. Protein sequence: CASRVRVGFTEAFV.